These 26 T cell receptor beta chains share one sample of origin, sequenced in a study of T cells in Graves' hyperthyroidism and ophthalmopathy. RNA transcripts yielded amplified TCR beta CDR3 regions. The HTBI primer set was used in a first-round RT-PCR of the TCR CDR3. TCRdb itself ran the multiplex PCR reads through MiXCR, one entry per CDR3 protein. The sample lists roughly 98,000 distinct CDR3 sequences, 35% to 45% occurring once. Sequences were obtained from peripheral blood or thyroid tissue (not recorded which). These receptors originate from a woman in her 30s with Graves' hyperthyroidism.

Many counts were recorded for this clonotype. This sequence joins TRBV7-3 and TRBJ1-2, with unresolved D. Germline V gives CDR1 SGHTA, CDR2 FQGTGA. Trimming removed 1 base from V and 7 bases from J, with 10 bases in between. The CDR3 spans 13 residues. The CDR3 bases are TGTGCCAGCAGCTTAAGGTTTGGCGGTGGCTACACCTTC. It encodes CASSLRFGGGYTF.

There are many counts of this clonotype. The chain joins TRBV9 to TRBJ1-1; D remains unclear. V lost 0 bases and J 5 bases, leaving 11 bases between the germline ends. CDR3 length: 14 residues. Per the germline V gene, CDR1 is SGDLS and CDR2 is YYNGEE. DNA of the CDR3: TGTGCCAGCAGCGTAGCGGGGTTTGGGACTGAAGCTTTCTTT. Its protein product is CASSVAGFGTEAFF.

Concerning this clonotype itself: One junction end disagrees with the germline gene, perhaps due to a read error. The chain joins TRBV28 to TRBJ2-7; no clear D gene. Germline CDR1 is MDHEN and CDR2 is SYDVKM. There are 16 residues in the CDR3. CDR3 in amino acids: CAGSTRISLGPYEQYF. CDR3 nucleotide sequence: TGTGCCGGCAGTACCAGAATCAGTTTAGGCCCCTACGAGCAGTACTTC.

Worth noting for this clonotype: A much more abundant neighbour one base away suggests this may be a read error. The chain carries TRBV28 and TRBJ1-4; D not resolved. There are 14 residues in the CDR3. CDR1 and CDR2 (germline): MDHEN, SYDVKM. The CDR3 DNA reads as TGTGCCAGCAGGCCAGGCCAGAGCAATGAAAAACTGCTTTTT. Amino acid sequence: CASRPGQSNEKLLF.

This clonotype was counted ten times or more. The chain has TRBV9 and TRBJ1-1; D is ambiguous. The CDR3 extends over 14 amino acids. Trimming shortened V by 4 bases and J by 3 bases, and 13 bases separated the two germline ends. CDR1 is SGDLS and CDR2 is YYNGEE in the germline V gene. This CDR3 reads CASSQAGGYTEAFF. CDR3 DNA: TGTGCCAGCAGCCAAGCGGGCGGTTACACTGAAGCTTTCTTT.

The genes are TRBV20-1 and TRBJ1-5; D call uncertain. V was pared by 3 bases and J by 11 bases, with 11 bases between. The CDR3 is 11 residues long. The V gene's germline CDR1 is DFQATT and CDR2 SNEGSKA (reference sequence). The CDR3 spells CSASPKETQHF. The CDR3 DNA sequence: TGCAGTGCTAGTCCCAAAGAGACCCAGCATTTT.

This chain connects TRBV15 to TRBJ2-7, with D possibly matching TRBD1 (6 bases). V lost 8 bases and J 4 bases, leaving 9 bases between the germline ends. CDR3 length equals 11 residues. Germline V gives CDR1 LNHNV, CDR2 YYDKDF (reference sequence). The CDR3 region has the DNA TGTGCCACCCTAGGACAGTACGAGCAGTACTTC. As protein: CATLGQYEQYF. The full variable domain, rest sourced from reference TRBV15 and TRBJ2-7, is DAMVIQNPRYQVTQFGKPVTLSCSQTLNHNVMYWYQQKSSQAPKLLFHYYDKDFNNEADTPDNFQSRRPNTSFCFLDIRSPGLGDTAMYLCATLGQYEQYFGPGTRLTVT.

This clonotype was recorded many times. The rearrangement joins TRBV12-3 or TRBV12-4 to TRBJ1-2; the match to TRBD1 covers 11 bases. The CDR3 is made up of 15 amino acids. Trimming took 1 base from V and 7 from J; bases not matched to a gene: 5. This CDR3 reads CASSLGWTGGSGYTF. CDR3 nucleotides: TGTGCCAGCAGTTTAGGTTGGACAGGGGGCAGTGGCTACACCTTC.

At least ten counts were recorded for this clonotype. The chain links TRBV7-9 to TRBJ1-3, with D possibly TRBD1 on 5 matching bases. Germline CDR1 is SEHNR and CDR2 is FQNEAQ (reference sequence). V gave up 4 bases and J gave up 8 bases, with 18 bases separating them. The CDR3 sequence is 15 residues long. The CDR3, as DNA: TGTGCCAGCAGCTCCCGAGTAGGGGATCGGGACACCATATATTTT. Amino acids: CASSSRVGDRDTIYF.

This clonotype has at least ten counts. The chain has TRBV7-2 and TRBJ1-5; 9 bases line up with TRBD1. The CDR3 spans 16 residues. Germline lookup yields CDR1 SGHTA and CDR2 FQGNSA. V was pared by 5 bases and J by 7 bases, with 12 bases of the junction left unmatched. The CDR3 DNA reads TGTGCCAGCAGCCACCGAGGGACAGGGATCCCGCAGCCCCAGCATTTT. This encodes CASSHRGTGIPQPQHF.

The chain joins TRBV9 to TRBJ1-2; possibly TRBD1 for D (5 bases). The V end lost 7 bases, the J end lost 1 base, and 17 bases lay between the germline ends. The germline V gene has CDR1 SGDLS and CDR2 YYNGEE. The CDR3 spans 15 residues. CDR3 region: CASSPDRAYNYGYTF. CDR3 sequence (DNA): TGTGCCAGCTCACCCGACAGAGCTTATAACTATGGCTACACCTTC.

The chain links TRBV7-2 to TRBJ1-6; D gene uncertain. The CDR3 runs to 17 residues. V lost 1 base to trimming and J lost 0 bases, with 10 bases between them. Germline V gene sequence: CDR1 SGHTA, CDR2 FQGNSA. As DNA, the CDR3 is TGTGCCAGCAGCTTAGGGCCGGCTAGCTCCTATAATTCACCCCTCCACTTT. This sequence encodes CASSLGPASSYNSPLHF. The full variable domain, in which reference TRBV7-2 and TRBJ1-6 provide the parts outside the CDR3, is GAGVSQSPSNKVTEKGKDVELRCDPISGHTALYWYRQSLGQGLEFLIYFQGNSAPDKSGLPSDRFSAERTGGSVSTLTIQRTQQEDSAVYLCASSLGPASSYNSPLHFGNGTRLTVT.

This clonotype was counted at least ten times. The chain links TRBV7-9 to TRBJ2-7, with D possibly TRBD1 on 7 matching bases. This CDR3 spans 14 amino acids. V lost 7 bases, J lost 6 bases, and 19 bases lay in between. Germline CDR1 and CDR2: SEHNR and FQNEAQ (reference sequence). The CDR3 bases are TGTGCCAGCAAAACGGAGGCAGGGGGAGGCGAGCAGTACTTC. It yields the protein CASKTEAGGGEQYF.

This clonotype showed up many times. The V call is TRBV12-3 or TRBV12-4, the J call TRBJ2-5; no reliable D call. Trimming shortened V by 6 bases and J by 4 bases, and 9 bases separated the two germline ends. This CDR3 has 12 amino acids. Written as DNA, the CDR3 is TGTGCCAGCAGCATTTACGGAGAGACCCAGTACTTC. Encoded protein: CASSIYGETQYF.

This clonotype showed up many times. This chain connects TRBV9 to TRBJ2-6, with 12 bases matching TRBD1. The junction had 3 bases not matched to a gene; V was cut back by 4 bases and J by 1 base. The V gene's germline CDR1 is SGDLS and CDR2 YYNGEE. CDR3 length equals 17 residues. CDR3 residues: CASSPGQGASGANVLTF. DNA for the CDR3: TGTGCCAGCAGCCCGGGACAGGGGGCATCTGGGGCCAACGTCCTGACTTTC. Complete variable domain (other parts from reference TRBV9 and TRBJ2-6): DSGVTQTPKHLITATGQRVTLRCSPRSGDLSVYWYQQSLDQGLQFLIQYYNGEERAKGNILERFSAQQFPDLHSELNLSSLELGDSALYFCASSPGQGASGANVLTFGAGSRLTVL.

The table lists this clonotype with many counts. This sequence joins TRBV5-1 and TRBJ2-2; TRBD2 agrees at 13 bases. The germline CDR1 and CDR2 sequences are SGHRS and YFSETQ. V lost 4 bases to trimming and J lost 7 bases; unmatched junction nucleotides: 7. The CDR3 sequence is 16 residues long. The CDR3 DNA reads TGCGCCAGCAGCGCCACTAGCGGGAGGGCCTTCGGGGAGCTGTTTTTT. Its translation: CASSATSGRAFGELFF.

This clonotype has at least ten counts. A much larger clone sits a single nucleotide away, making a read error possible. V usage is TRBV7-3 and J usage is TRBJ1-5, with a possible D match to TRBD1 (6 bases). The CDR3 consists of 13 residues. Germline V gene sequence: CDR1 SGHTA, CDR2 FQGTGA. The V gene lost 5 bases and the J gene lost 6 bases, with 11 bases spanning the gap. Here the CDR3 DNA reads TGTGCCAGCAGCCAAGGCAGGGGTCAGCCCCAGCATTTT. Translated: CASSQGRGQPQHF. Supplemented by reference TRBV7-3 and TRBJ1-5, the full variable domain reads GAGVSQTPSNKVTEKGKYVELRCDPISGHTALYWYRQSLGQGPEFLIYFQGTGAADDSGLPNDRFFAVRPEGSVSTLKIQRTERGDSAVYLCASSQGRGQPQHFGDGTRLSIL.

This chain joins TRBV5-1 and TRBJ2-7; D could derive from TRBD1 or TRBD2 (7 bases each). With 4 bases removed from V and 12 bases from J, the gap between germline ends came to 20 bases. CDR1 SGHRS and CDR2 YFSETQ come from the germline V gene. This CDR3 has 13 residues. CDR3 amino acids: CASSPTLADRRYF. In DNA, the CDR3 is TGCGCCAGCAGCCCGACGCTAGCGGACAGGCGGTACTTC.

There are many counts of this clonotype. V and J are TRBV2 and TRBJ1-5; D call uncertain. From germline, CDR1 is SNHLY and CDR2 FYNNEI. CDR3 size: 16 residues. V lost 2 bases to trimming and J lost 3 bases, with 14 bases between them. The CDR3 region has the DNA TGTGCCAGCAGTGAACGCAGCAGGTTCCTCAATCAGCCCCAGCATTTT. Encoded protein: CASSERSRFLNQPQHF.

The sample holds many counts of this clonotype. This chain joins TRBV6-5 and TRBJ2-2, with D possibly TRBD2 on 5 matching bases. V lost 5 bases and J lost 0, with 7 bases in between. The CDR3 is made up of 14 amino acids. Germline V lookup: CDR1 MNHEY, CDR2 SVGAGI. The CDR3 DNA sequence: TGTGCCAGCAGTCGTAGCGCGAACACCGGGGAGCTGTTTTTT. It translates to CASSRSANTGELFF.

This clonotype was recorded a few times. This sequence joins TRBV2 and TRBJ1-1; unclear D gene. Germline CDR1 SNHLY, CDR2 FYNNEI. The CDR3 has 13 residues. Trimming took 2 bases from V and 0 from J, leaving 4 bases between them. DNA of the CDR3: TGTGCCAGCAGTGAAAGGCTGAACACTGAAGCTTTCTTT. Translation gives CASSERLNTEAFF.

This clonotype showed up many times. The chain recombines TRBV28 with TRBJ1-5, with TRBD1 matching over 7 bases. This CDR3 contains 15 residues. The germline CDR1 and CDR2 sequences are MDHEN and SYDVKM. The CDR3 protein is CAGSTGTDVNQPQHF. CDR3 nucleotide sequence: TGTGCGGGGAGCACCGGGACAGATGTCAATCAGCCCCAGCATTTT.

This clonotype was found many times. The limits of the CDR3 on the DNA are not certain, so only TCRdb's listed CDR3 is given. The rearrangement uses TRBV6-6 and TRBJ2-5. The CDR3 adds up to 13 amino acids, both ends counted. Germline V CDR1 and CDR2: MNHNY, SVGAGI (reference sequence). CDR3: CASSSSEQETQYF.

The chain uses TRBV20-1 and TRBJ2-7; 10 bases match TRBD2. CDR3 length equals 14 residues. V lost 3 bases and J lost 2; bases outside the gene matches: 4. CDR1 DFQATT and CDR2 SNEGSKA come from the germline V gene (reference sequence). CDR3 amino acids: CSASTGLATYEQYF. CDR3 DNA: TGCAGTGCTAGTACGGGACTAGCGACCTACGAGCAGTACTTC.

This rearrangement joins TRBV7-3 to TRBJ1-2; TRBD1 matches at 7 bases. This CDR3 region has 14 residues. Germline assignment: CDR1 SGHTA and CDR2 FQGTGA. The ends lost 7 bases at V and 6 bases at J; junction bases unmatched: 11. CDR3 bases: TGTGCCAGCAACCCCCGGGACAGCTATAATGGCTACACCTTC. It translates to CASNPRDSYNGYTF.

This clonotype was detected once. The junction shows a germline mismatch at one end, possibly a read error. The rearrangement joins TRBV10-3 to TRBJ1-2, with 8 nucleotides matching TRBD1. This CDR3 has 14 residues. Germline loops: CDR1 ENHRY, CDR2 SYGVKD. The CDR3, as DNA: TGTGCCACCAGTGCCCCAGGGGGCAACTATGGCTACACCTTC. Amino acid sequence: CATSAPGGNYGYTF.